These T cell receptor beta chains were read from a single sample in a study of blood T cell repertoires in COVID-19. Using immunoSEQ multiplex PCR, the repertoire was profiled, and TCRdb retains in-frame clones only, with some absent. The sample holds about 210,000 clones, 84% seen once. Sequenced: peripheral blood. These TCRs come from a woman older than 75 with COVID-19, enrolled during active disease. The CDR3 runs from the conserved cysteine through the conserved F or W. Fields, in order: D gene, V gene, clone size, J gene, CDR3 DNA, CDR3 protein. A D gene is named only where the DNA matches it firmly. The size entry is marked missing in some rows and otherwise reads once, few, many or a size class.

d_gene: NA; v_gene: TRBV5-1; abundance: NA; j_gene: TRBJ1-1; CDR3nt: TGCGCCAGCAGCTCCCCTCCGAACACTGAAGCTTTCTTT; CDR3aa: CASSSPPNTEAFF
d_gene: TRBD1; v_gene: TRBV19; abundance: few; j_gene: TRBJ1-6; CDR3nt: TGTGCCAGTAGTGCATACTCCGGGACAGTAAATTCACCCCTCCACTTT; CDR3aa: CASSAYSGTVNSPLHF
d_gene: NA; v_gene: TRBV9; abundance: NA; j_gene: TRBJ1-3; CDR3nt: TGTGCCAGCAGCGCCCTAGACACTAGCTCTGGAAACACCATATATTTT; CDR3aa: CASSALDTSSGNTIYF
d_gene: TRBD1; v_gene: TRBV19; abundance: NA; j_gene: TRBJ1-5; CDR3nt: TGTGCCAGTAGGAAGACAGGGAATCAGCCCCAGCATTTT; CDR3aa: CASRKTGNQPQHF
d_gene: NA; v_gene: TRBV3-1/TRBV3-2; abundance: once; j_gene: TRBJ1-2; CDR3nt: TGTGCCAGCAGCCAAGTTCAGGGGTTCGGTGGCTACACCTTC; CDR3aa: CASSQVQGFGGYTF
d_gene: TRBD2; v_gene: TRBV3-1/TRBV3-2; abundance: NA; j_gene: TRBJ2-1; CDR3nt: TGTGCCAGCAGCCAGACTAGCCTGAGGGACAATGAGCAGTTCTTC; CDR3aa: CASSQTSLRDNEQFF
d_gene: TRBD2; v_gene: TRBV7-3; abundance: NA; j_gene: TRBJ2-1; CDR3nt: TGTGCCAGCAGCTCAAGCGGGGGCCAGAATGAGCAGTTCTTC; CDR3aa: CASSSSGGQNEQFF
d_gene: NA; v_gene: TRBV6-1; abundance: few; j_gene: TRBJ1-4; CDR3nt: TGTGCCAGCAGTGACCGAGGGTGGAGCCAAAATGAAAAACTGTTTTTT; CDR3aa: CASSDRGWSQNEKLFF
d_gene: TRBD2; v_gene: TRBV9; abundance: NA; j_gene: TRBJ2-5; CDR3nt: TGTGCCAGCAGCGTAGGGGGGGGGCAAGAGACCCAGTACTTC; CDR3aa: CASSVGGGQETQYF
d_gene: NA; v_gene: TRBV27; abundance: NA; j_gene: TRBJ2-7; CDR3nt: TGTGCCAGCAGTTTATTTGCGCGGGCCTCCTACGAGCAGTACTTC; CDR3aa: CASSLFARASYEQYF
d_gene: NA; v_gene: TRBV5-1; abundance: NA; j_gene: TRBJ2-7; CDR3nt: TGCGCCAGCAGCTTGGCCGGCGGAGCCCCCTACGAGCAGTACTTC; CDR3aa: CASSLAGGAPYEQYF